This T cell receptor beta chain derives from a study of T cells in Graves' hyperthyroidism and ophthalmopathy. What was amplified from RNA transcripts were TCR beta CDR3 regions. HTBI primers drove first-round RT-PCR of the TCR CDR3. One entry per CDR3 protein results from TCRdb running MiXCR on the multiplex PCR reads. The sample shows some 620,000 distinct CDR3 sequences, 15% to 20% of them seen only once. V shed 4 bases and J 3 bases; nucleotides not matched to a gene: 4. CDR1 SGHAT and CDR2 FQDESV come from the germline V gene (reference sequence). This CDR3 has 15 amino acids. This clonotype was recorded many times. As yet, its antigen is unknown. The study, taken as a whole, reports: Separating ophthalmopathy from stable hyperthyroidism was achieved by a 13 V-J model.

The material sequenced was blood. This chain uses TRBV11-1 with TRBJ2-2; TRBD1 matches 8 bases. This TCR was recovered from a woman aged 25-40 years with Graves' hyperthyroidism. The CDR3 is CASSSRDRYTGELFF. CDR3 DNA sequence: TGTGCCAGCAGCTCCCGGGACAGGTACACCGGGGAGCTGTTTTTT. The entire variable domain, with the rest obtained from reference TRBV11-1 and TRBJ2-2, is as follows: EAEVAQSPRYKITEKSQAVAFWCDPISGHATLYWYRQILGQGPELLVQFQDESVVDDSQLPKDRFSAERLKGVDSTLKIQPAELGDSAMYLCASSSRDRYTGELFFGEGSRLTVL.